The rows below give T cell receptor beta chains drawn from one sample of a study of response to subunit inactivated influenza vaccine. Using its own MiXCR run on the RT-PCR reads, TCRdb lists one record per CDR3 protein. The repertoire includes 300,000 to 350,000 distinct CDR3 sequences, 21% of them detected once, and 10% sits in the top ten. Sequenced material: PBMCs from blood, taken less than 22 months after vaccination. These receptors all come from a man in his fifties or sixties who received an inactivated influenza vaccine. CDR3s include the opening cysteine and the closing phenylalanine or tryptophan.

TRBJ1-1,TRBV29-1,CSGRQGRRTEAFF
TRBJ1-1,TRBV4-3,CASSQDRGMNTEAFF
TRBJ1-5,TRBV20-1,CSVAWGRGQPQHF
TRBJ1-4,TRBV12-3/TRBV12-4,CASSPGRLNEKLFF
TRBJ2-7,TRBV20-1,CSAPRSQQYF
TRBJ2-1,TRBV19,CASSSSRFNEQFF
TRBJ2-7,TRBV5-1,CASRFDRQGSTRSSYEQYF
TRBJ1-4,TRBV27,CASSPEGQGFEKLFF
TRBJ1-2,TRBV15,CATSTPTGPDGYTF
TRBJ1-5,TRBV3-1,CASSQGTGGNQPQHF
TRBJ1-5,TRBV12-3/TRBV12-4,CASRVEGNQPQHF
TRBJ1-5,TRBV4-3,CASSQDRGRGNQPQHF
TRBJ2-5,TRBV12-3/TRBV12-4,CASSFGQAYYTQYF
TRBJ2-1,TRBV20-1,CSARDPKYRNEQFF
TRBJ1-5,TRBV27,CASSLTRGGNQPQHF
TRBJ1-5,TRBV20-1,CSARVQGSFGNQPQHF
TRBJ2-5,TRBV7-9,CASSAPPRELRETQYF
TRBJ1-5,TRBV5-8,CASSPRDRGRQPQHF
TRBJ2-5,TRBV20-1,CSARDLAGGRGETQYF
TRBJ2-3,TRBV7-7,CASSPGLSSSTDTQYF
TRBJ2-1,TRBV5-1,CASSFRGANNEQFF
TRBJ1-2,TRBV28,CASCQGWLGSNYGYTF
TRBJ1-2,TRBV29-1,CSVGEVADYGYTF
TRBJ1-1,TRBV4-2,CASSQDVGDSEAFF
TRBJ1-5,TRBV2,CASSVSVTQPQHF
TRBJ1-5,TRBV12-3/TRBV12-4,CASSVTGGSQPQHF
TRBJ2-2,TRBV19,CASSPRLAGPTGELFF
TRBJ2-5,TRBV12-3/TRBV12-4,CASRADGSTETQYF
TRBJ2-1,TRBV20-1,CSAREPHKSSYNEQFF
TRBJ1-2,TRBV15,CATSRLPSLEQAVYYGYTF
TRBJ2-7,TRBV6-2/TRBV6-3,CASRKTGGPYEQYF
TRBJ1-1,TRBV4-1,CASQAASTVWNTEAFF
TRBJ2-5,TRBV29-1,CSVEDLSGWETQYF
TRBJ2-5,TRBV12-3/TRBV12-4,CASSLLSRGLQETQYF
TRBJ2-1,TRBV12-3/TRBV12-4,CASSLAVRGGDEQFF
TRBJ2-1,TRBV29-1,CSVEKGTVQFF
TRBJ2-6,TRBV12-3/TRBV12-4,CASSSGLAGANVLTF
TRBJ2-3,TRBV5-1,CASNRGTSGTDTQYF
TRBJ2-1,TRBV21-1,CASSKAVTSGYNEQFF
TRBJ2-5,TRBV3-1,CASSQDRGGGWETQYF
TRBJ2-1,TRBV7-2,CASSPTAGGYNEQFF
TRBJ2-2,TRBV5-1,CASSWGVANTGELFF
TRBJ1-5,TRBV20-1,CSARDRVSNQPQHF
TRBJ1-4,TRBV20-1,CSARVGGTNEKLFF
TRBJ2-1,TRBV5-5,CASSLWLAGVRDNEQFF
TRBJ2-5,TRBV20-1,CSASAGIIGTQYF
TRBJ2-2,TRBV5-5,CASSSTVSGELFF
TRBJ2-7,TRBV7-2,CASSFAGGSSYEQYF
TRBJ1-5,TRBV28,CASSLGRGRVQPQHF
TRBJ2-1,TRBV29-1,CSVELRTSNEQFF
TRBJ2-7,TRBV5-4,CASSGRQGSAYEQYF
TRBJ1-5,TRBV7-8,CASSLQRGSYSNQPQHF
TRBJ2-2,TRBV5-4,CASSSGTRGSTGELFF
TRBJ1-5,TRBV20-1,CSAAGTVDQPQHF
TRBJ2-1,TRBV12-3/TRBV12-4,CASSPHRGPYNEQFF